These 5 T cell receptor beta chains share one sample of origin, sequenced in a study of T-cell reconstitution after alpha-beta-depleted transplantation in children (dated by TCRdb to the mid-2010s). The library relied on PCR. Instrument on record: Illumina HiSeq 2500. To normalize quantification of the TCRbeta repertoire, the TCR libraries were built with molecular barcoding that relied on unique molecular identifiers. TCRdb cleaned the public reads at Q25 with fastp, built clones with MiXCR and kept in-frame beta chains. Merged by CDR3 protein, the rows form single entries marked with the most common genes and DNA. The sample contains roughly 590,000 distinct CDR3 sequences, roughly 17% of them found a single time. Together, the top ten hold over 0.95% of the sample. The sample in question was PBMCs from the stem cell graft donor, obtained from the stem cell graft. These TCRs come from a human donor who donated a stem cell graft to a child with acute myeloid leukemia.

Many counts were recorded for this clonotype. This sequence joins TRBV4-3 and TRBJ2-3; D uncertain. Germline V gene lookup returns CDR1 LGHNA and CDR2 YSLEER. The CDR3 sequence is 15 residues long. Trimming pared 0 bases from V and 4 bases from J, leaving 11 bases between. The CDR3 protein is CASSQEVLSADTQYF. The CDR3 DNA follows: TGCGCCAGCAGCCAAGAGGTCCTATCGGCAGATACGCAGTATTTT.

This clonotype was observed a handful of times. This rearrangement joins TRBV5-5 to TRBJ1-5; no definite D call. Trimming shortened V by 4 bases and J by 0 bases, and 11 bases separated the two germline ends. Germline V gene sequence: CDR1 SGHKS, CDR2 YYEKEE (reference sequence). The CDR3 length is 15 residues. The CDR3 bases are TGTGCCAGCAGCCCGAGTGGAAATAGCAATCAGCCCCAGCATTTT. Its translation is CASSPSGNSNQPQHF.

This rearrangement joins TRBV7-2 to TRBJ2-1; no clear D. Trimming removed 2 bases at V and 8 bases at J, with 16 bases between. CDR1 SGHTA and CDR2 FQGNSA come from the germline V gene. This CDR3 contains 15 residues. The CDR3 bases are TGTGCCAGCAGCTTACAGTCGGTGGTCCCCGATGAGCAGTTCTTC. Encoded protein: CASSLQSVVPDEQFF. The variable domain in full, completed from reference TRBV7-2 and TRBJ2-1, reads GAGVSQSPSNKVTEKGKDVELRCDPISGHTALYWYRQSLGQGLEFLIYFQGNSAPDKSGLPSDRFSAERTGGSVSTLTIQRTQQEDSAVYLCASSLQSVVPDEQFFGPGTRLTVL.

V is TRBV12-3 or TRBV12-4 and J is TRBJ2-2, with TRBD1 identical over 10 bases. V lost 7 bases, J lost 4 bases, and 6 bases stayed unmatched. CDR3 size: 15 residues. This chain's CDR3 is CASTHDRGLTGELFF. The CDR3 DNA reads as TGTGCCAGCACCCACGACAGGGGGCTCACCGGGGAGCTGTTTTTT.

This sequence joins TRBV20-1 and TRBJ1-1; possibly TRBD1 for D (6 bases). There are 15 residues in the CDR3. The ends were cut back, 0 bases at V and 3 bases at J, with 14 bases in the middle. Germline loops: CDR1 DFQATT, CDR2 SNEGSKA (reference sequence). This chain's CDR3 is CSARDVRGGDTEAFF. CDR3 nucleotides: TGCAGTGCTAGAGACGTCCGGGGGGGCGACACTGAAGCTTTCTTT.